This entry features one T cell receptor (beta chain) sequence. Its antigen is not yet known. A much larger clone lies a single base off, so this may be a read error. This record belongs to a study of molecular identifiers for immune sequencing clone quantification (dated by TCRdb to 2016 to 2018). General notes on the study: In a replicate experiment, RNA from about 20,000 or 100,000 naive CD8 T cells was split into five aliquots, four of which were sequenced. CD8 T cells were used in a methods study to benchmark molecular-identifier clustering-based TCR repertoire sequencing (MIDCIRS) and TCR RNA copy counting.

Libraries of naive CD8 T cells were built from anywhere between roughly 17,000 and 1,000,000 sorted cells, with 10%, 30% or 50% of the purified RNA used. Naive CD8 T cells, defined as CD8+CD4-CCR7+CD45RA+, were FACS-sorted into RLT Plus buffer on a BD FACSAria II. To test detection sensitivity, Jurkat RNA equivalent to approximately nine TCR copies was spiked into samples of roughly 17,000-1,000,000 naive CD8 T cells. CD8 T cells were enriched with RosetteSep CD8+ T Cell Enrichment Cocktail and Ficoll-Paque, followed by ACK red cell lysis. The library was prepared using PCR. This sample was sequenced with a NextSeq 500. Bulk TCR libraries were generated as previously described, with the TCR primers listed in Table S5 used. Purification of total RNA was performed with the Qiagen AllPrep DNA/RNA kit. Before analysis, reads from multiple sequencing runs of one library were combined. The authors' analysis ran thus. Reads were retained only if their TCR constant sequence matched exactly, and those retained reads were trimmed to 150 nt and grouped according to their 12-nt molecular barcodes. Reads inside each barcode group were sub-clustered using a 15% Levenshtein threshold, and a quality-weighted consensus sequence was constructed for each RNA molecule. Non-functional sequences were removed, as were lower-count sequences one edit away from another. Based on a fit of two negative binomial distributions, barcode sub-clusters having less than 20% of the maximum read count were discarded. The public reads were run again by TCRdb, first through fastp at Q25 and then through MiXCR, and only productive beta chains were kept. CDR3 protein duplicates are merged, each entry listing the most common genes and DNA. The V and J calls were determined by TCRdb, not by the authors. The sample has about 40,000 distinct CDR3 sequences on record, approximately 25% of them singletons. The top ten hold more than 0.75% of the sample.

The germline V and J ends show losses of 3 bases and 6 bases respectively, and no gene match explains 9 bases of the junction. Counted from cysteine to phenylalanine, this CDR3 has 16 amino acids. Only the CDR3 part of the read is kept: 48 bases, read in frame from the first base. Based on the germline V gene (reference sequence), the CDR1 and CDR2 sequences are LNHDA and SQIVND. What the work shows at the level of the full study, not this receptor alone: Spiked-in Jurkat TCR RNA (approximately 10 copies' worth), which is not part of the donor repertoire, was contained in the naive libraries. Modeling estimated 2.5 to 3.5 recovered TCR RNA copies per cell, compared with about 10 by digital PCR, which implies about 30% capture efficiency. Highly expanded clone sizes could be underestimated because identical TCR molecules may share a barcode. When barcode sub-clustering was not used, chimeric consensus sequences inflated TCR diversity, with chimeras reaching as high as 47%. Spiked-in Jurkat TCR RNA equivalent to a single cell was reported to be detectable even among approximately 1 million naive CD8 T cells. In CMV-specific effector cells, clones with more than 20 RNA copies contained over 98% of molecules, whereas in naive cells such clones contained under 1% of molecules.

The clonotype comes from a human donor in good health. Some libraries in this study had Jurkat cell RNA spiked in. Material for sequencing was naive CD8+ T cells from blood, with Jurkat cell RNA spiked in. This sample's cell subset or site label indicates: FACS-sorted CD8+CD4-CCR7+CD45RA+ naive T cells. The chain couples TRBV19 to TRBJ2-2, and 8 junction bases match TRBD2. CDR3 sequence: CASSIFSGTYPGELFF. The DNA is as follows: TGTGCCAGTAGTATTTTTAGCGGGACCTACCCCGGGGAGCTGTTTTTT.